These 21 T cell receptor beta chains were sequenced from one sample in a study of blood T cell repertoires in COVID-19. Produced via immunoSEQ multiplex PCR; TCRdb's table is partial and in-frame only. Here the sample spans fewer than 250,000 clones, more than 75% being singletons. The sequenced sample was peripheral blood. The source is a human donor in a cohort sampled during active COVID-19.

The chain links TRBV5-1 to TRBJ2-1; D possibly corresponds to TRBD1 (6 bases). Trimming pared 0 bases from V and 0 bases from J, leaving 7 bases between. The germline CDR1 and CDR2 sequences are SGHRS and YFSETQ. The CDR3 is made up of 15 amino acids. CDR3 sequence reads: CASSLAGVSYNEQFF. The CDR3 nucleotides read TGCGCCAGCAGCTTGGCAGGGGTCTCCTACAATGAGCAGTTCTTC.

This clone was seen a single time. The genes are TRBV30 and TRBJ1-6, with D maybe TRBD1 (5 bases). The germline CDR1 and CDR2 sequences are GTSNPN and SVGIG (reference sequence). The V end was cut by 4 bases, the J end by 9 bases, with 13 bases between. This CDR3 spans 13 amino acids. CDR3 DNA: TGTGCCTGGATCAGGGAAAGGGGTTCACCCCTCCACTTT. It translates to CAWIRERGSPLHF.

The chain recombines TRBV7-9 with TRBJ2-3; perhaps TRBD2 as D (5 bases). This CDR3 has 15 amino acids. The germline V gene encodes CDR1 SEHNR and CDR2 FQNEAQ (reference sequence). The V and J ends lost 6 bases and 7 bases respectively, with 20 bases between them. The CDR3 sequence: CASRPGGGSQNTQYF. In DNA, the CDR3 is TGTGCCAGCAGACCCGGCGGAGGCTCACAAAATACGCAGTATTTT.

The V and J genes are TRBV15 and TRBJ2-1, with 7 bases identical to TRBD2. The ends lost 7 bases at V and 4 bases at J; junction bases unmatched: 7. Germline-derived CDR1 and CDR2 are LNHNV and YYDKDF (reference sequence). The CDR3 has 14 amino acids. The CDR3 region has the DNA TGTGCCACCAAGGGAGGGGCGGCGTACAATGAGCAGTTCTTC. As protein: CATKGGAAYNEQFF. Variable domain in full (rest from reference TRBV15 and TRBJ2-1): DAMVIQNPRYQVTQFGKPVTLSCSQTLNHNVMYWYQQKSSQAPKLLFHYYDKDFNNEADTPDNFQSRRPNTSFCFLDIRSPGLGDTAMYLCATKGGAAYNEQFFGPGTRLTVL.

In its sample, this clone was seen a few times. This chain joins TRBV7-6 and TRBJ2-1, with TRBD2 as a possible D gene (5 bases). V lost 5 bases and J 4 bases, leaving 18 bases between the germline ends. Germline lookup yields CDR1 SGHVS and CDR2 FNYEAQ. The CDR3 contains 16 residues. As DNA, the CDR3 is TGTGCCAGCAGCCGCTCTTCAGCGGTGGCTTACAATGAGCAGTTCTTC. It encodes CASSRSSAVAYNEQFF.

V gene TRBV7-2 combines with J gene TRBJ2-3; TRBD2 aligns across 16 bases. Germline V gene sequence: CDR1 SGHTA, CDR2 FQGNSA. CDR3 length: 18 residues. J gave up 3 bases and V 5 bases, and 8 bases lay outside the gene matches. The CDR3 spells CASSLGTSGGVKTDTQYF. Written as DNA, the CDR3 is TGTGCCAGCAGCCTCGGGACTAGCGGGGGGGTTAAAACAGATACGCAGTATTTT.

The V and J genes are TRBV28 and TRBJ1-5; D ambiguous. This CDR3 has 15 amino acids. Trimming left V 6 bases short and J 2 bases short, with 14 bases between. Germline CDR1 MDHEN, CDR2 SYDVKM. The CDR3, as DNA: TGTGCCAGCAGCCCCGGGGTCCTGGGCAATCAGCCCCAGCATTTT. Translating it yields CASSPGVLGNQPQHF.

As DNA, the CDR3 is TGCGCCAGCCAAGGGGACGAGCAGTACTTC. Amino acid sequence: CASQGDEQYF. The chain combines TRBV10-2 with TRBJ2-7; tentative D call: TRBD1 (5 bases). The CDR3 is 10 amino acids. Looked up from germline, CDR1 is WSHSY and CDR2 is SAAADI. The V gene lost 8 bases and the J gene lost 5 bases, with 7 bases spanning the gap.

The chain joins TRBV5-5 to TRBJ2-7; 9 bases are shared with TRBD1. Germline CDR1 is SGHKS and CDR2 is YYEKEE (reference sequence). There are 14 residues in the CDR3. V dropped 3 bases and J dropped 1; count of bases not matched to a gene: 2. The CDR3 region is CASSWGTGSYEQYF. Here the CDR3 DNA reads TGTGCCAGCAGCTGGGGGACAGGGTCCTACGAGCAGTACTTC.

This chain uses TRBV11-2 with TRBJ2-2, with D tentatively TRBD2 (6 bases). V was cut by 5 bases and J by 7 bases, with 14 bases left in between. CDR3 length: 14 residues. The germline V gene has CDR1 SGHAT and CDR2 FQNNGV. CDR3 nucleotides: TGTGCCAGCAGCCAGGGACTCCACGGCGGGGAGCTGTTTTTT. Translating gives CASSQGLHGGELFF.

The chain joins TRBV7-9 to TRBJ1-1; 8 nucleotides match TRBD1. The germline V gene has CDR1 SEHNR and CDR2 FQNEAQ (reference sequence). V dropped 1 base and J dropped 0; count of bases not matched to a gene: 4. The CDR3 length is 16 residues. The CDR3: CASSLGQGNLNTEAFF. In DNA form, the CDR3 reads TGTGCCAGCAGCTTAGGACAGGGGAACTTGAACACTGAAGCTTTCTTT.

The chain employs TRBV12-3 or TRBV12-4 and TRBJ1-1, with 9 bases that match TRBD1. J gave up 10 bases and V 3 bases, and 3 bases lay outside the gene matches. This CDR3 region has 12 residues. CDR3 DNA: TGTGCCAGCAGTTTCAACAGGGGGCGAGCTTTCTTT. It codes for CASSFNRGRAFF.

For the CDR3, the DNA is TGTGCCAGTGCAGGGACACTAACCTCCCGCGAGCAGTACTTC. It specifies CASAGTLTSREQYF. The chain joins TRBV19 to TRBJ2-7; possible D gene TRBD1, 6 bases. In germline, CDR1 is LNHDA, CDR2 SQIVND (reference sequence). The CDR3 has 14 residues. The V gene lost 8 bases and the J gene lost 6 bases, with 20 bases spanning the gap.

The chain uses TRBV4-2 and TRBJ2-7, with D maybe TRBD1 (5 bases). Per germline, CDR1 LGHNA and CDR2 YNFKEQ. The CDR3 is 15 residues long. Trimming stripped 1 base from V and 5 bases from J, with 15 bases between. CDR3 coding DNA: TGTGCCAGCAGCCAAGTATCTGGACAAGGAGACGAGCAGTACTTC. It codes for CASSQVSGQGDEQYF.

This rearrangement joins TRBV19 to TRBJ1-1, with D perhaps TRBD1 (6 bases). The V gene lost 7 bases and the J gene lost 4 bases, with 13 bases spanning the gap. The CDR3 covers 13 residues. Germline V gene data show CDR1 as LNHDA and CDR2 as SQIVND (reference sequence). The chain's CDR3 is CASMAGVFTEAFF. Written as DNA, the CDR3 is TGTGCCAGTATGGCAGGGGTTTTCACTGAAGCTTTCTTT.

A remark on this clone: The junction and the germline gene differ at one end; a read error may be behind it. V and J are TRBV6-4 and TRBJ2-3; 10 bases align to TRBD1. This CDR3 is 15 amino acids long. Per the germline V gene, CDR1 is MRHNA and CDR2 is SNTAGT. This CDR3 is CARSGQGGGTDTQYF. The CDR3 DNA follows: TGTGCCAGAAGTGGACAGGGGGGTGGCACAGATACGCAGTATTTT.

This clone showed up just once. V is TRBV11-2 and J is TRBJ1-2; D may be TRBD1 (6 bases). Trimming shortened V by 2 bases and J by 4 bases, and 14 bases separated the two germline ends. The CDR3 extends over 15 amino acids. CDR1 and CDR2 from the germline V gene are SGHAT and FQNNGV. The CDR3 nucleotides are TGTGCCAGCAGCTTATCGGGACAAGGATTCTATGGCTACACCTTC. This translates into CASSLSGQGFYGYTF.

This chain uses TRBV10-3 with TRBJ2-1; 7 bases fit TRBD1. Germline values: CDR1 ENHRY, CDR2 SYGVKD. Germline trimming cut 5 bases from V and 0 bases from J; bases unmatched to any gene: 7. This CDR3 region has 16 residues. The CDR3 protein is CAISLSGQSSYNEQFF. In nucleotides, the CDR3 is TGTGCCATCAGTCTATCGGGACAGAGCTCCTACAATGAGCAGTTCTTC.

The chain has TRBV7-2 and TRBJ2-1; 7 nucleotides line up with TRBD1. V dropped 8 bases and J dropped 0; count of bases not matched to a gene: 10. Germline V gene sequence: CDR1 SGHTA, CDR2 FQGNSA. CDR3 size: 16 residues. The CDR3 region has the DNA TGTGCCAGCGATGTGACAGGGCCTAGCTCCTACAATGAGCAGTTCTTC. It encodes CASDVTGPSSYNEQFF.

The rearrangement links TRBV30 to TRBJ1-5, with a weak D call TRBD1 (6 bases). CDR3 length: 14 residues. The germline V gene has CDR1 GTSNPN and CDR2 SVGIG (reference sequence). The germline V and J ends were trimmed by 4 bases and 4 bases, with 14 bases remaining between them. The CDR3 DNA is TGTGCCTGGAACCAGGGGAGGGGTAATCAGCCCCAGCATTTT. Amino acid sequence: CAWNQGRGNQPQHF.

There are a few counts of this clone. This chain links TRBV19 with TRBJ1-5; D remains unclear. The V and J ends lost 5 bases and 6 bases respectively, with 11 bases between them. Germline CDR1 reads LNHDA; CDR2 reads SQIVND (reference sequence). CDR3 length: 13 amino acids. The CDR3 region has the DNA TGTGCCAGTAGTTGGGCCCTCTTTCAGCCCCAGCATTTT. It specifies CASSWALFQPQHF.